This T cell receptor (beta chain) emerged from a study of patients and donors after allogeneic stem cell transplantation. The CDR3 is 14 amino acids. Trimming cost V 1 base and J 4 bases, with 13 bases left between them. Germline V gives CDR1 SQVTM, CDR2 ANQGSEA. From the RT-PCR reads, TCRdb called clonotypes with MiXCR, one entry per CDR3 protein. The sample carries 160,000 or so distinct CDR3 sequences, roughly 24% recorded once. The source is a human donor who was either an allogeneic HSCT recipient or a stem cell or donor lymphocyte infusion donor (not recorded which). It is not recorded whose cells these are; they may come from a transplant donor. Sequenced sample: blood, either unsorted or a sorted T cell fraction (not recorded which). This chain uses TRBV29-1 with TRBJ1-2; the D is unclear. DNA of the CDR3: TGCAGCGTTGAAGGTCCCCAAATGAGCTATGGCTACACCTTC. Protein: CSVEGPQMSYGYTF.